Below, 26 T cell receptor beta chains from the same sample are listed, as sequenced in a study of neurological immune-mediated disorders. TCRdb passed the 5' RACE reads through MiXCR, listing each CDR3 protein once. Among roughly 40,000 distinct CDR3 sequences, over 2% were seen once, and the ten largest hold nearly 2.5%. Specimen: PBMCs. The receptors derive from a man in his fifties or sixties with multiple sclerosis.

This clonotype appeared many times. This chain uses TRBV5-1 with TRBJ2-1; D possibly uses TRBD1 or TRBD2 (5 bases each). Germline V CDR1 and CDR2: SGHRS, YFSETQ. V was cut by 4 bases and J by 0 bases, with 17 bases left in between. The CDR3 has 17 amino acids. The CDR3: CASSKRRDLTSYNEQFF. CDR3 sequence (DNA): TGCGCCAGCAGCAAACGCCGGGACCTAACCTCCTACAATGAGCAGTTCTTC.

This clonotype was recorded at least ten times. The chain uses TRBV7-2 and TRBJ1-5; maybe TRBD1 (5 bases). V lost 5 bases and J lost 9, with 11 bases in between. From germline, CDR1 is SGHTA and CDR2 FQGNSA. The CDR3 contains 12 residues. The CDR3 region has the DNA TGTGCCAGCAGCGCACCGGGGGGGCCCCAGCATTTT. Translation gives CASSAPGGPQHF.

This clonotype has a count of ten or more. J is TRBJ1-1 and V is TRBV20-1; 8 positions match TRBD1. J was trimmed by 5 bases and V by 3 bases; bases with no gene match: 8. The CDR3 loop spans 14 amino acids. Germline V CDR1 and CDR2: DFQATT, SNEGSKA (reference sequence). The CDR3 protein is CSASGGQGATEAFF. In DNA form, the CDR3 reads TGCAGTGCTAGTGGGGGGCAGGGGGCGACTGAAGCTTTCTTT.

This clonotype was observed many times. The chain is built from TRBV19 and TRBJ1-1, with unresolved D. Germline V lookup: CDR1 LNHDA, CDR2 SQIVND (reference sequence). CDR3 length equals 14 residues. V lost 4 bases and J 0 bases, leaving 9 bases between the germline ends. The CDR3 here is CASSSGIMNTEAFF. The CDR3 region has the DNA TGTGCCAGTAGTAGCGGTATCATGAACACTGAAGCTTTCTTT.

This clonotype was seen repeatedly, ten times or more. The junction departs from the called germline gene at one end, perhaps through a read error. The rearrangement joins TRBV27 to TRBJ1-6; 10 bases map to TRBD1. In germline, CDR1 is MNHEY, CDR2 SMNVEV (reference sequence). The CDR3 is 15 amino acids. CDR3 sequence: CASSQSGTGDSPLNF. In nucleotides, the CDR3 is TGTGCCAGCAGCCAATCCGGGACAGGGGATTCACCCCTCAACTTT.

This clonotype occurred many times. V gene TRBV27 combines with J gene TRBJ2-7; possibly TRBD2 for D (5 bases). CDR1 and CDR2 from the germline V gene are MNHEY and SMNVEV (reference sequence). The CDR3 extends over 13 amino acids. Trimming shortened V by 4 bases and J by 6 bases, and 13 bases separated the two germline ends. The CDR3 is CASSYWVASEQYF. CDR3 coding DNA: TGTGCCAGCAGTTATTGGGTAGCGAGCGAGCAGTACTTC.

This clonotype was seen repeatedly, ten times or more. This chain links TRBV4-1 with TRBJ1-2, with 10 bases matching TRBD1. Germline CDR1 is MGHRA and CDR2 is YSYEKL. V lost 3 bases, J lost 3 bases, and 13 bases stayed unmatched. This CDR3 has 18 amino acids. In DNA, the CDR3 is TGCGCCAGCAGCCAGGCGCCCACCGGGACAGGGGTTTACTATGGCTACACCTTC. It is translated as CASSQAPTGTGVYYGYTF.

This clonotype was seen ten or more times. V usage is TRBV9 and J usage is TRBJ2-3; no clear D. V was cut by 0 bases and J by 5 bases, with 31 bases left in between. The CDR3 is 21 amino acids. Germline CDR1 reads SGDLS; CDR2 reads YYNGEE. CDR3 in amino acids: CASSVDTPTGPGLLSGDTQYF. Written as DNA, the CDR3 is TGTGCCAGCAGCGTAGACACCCCTACCGGCCCGGGCCTTCTTTCCGGAGATACGCAGTATTTT. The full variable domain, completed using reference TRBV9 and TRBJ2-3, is DSGVTQTPKHLITATGQRVTLRCSPRSGDLSVYWYQQSLDQGLQFLIQYYNGEERAKGNILERFSAQQFPDLHSELNLSSLELGDSALYFCASSVDTPTGPGLLSGDTQYFGPGTRLTVL.

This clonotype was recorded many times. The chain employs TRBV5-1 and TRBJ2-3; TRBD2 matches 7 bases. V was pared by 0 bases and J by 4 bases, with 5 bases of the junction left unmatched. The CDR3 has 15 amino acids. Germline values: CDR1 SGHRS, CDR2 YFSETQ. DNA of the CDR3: TGCGCCAGCAGCTTGGTTGCGGGGGATGCAGATACGCAGTATTTT. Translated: CASSLVAGDADTQYF.

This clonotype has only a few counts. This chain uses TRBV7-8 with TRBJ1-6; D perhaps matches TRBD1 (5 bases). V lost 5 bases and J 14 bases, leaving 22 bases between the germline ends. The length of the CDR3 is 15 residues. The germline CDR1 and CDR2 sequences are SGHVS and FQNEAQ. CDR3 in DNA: TGTGCCAGCAGCCCCCGGGACGGAGCCTCGCAATCCCTCCACTTT. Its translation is CASSPRDGASQSLHF.

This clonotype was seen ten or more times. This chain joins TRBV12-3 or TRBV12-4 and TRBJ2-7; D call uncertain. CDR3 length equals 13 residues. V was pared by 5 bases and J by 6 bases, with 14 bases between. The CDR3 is CASSPGFSLEQYF. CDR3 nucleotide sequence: TGTGCCAGCAGTCCGGGCTTCTCCCTCGAGCAGTACTTC.

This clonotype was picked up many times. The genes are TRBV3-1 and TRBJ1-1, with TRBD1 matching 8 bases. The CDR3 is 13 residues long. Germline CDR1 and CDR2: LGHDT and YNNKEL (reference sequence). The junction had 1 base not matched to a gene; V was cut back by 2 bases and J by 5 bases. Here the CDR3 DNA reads TGTGCCAGCAGCCAAAGGACAGGGACTGAAGCTTTCTTT. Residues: CASSQRTGTEAFF.

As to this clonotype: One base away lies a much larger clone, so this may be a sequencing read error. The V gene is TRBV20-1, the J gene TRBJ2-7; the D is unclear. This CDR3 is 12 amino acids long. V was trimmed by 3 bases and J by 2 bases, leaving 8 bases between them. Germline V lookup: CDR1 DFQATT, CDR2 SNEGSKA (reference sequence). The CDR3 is CSASERTYEQYF. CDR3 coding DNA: TGCAGTGCTAGCGAAAGAACCTACGAGCAGTACTTC.

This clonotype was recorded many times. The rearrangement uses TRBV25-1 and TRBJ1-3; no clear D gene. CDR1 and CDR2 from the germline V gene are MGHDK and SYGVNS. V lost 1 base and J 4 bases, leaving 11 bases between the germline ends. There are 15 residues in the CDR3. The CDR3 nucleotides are TGTGCCAGCAGTGAATCCGGCCTAATAGGAAACACCATATATTTT. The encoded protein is CASSESGLIGNTIYF.

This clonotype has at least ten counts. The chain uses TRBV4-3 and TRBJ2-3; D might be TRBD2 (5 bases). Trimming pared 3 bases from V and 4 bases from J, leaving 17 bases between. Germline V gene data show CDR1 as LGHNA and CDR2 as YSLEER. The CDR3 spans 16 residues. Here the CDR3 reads CASSQIAISISDTQYF. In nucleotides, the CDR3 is TGCGCCAGCAGCCAGATAGCGATTAGCATCTCAGATACGCAGTATTTT.

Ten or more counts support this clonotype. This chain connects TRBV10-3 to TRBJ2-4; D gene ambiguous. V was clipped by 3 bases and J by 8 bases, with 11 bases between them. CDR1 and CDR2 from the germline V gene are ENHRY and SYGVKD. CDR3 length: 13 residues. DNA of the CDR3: TGTGCCATCAGTGAAGTCGGCAGCCACATTCAGTACTTC. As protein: CAISEVGSHIQYF.

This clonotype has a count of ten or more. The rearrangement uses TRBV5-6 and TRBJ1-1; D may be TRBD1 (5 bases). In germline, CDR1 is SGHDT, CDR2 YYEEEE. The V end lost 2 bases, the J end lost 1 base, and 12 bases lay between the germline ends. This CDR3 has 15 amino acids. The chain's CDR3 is CASSLGPGANTEAFF. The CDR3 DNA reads TGTGCCAGCAGCTTAGGGCCCGGGGCGAACACTGAAGCTTTCTTT.

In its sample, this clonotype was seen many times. This CDR3 reads CASSLRDGATTQYF. The CDR3 DNA reads as TGTGCCAGCAGTTTAAGGGATGGGGCCACGACCCAGTACTTC. This chain uses TRBV27 with TRBJ2-5; tentatively, D is TRBD1 (5 bases). The V end was cut by 2 bases, the J end by 7 bases, with 14 bases between. CDR1 is MNHEY and CDR2 is SMNVEV in the germline V gene (reference sequence). The CDR3 has 14 residues.

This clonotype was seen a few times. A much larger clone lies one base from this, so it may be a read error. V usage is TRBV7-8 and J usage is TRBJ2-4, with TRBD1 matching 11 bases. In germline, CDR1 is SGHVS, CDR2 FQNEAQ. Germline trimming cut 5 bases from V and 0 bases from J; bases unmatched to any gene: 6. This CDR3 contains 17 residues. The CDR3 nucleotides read TGTGCCAGCAGCGCGGACAGGGGGCGTTTAGCCAAAAACATTCAGTACTTC. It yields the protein CASSADRGRLAKNIQYF. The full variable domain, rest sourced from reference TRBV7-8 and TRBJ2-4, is GAGVSQSPRYKVAKRGQDVALRCDPISGHVSLFWYQQALGQGPEFLTYFQNEAQLDKSGLPSDRFFAERPEGSVSTLKIQRTQQEDSAVYLCASSADRGRLAKNIQYFGAGTRLSVL.

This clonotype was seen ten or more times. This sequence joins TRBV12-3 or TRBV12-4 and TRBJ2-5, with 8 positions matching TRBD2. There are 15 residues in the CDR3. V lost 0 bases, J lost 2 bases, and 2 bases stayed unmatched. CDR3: CASSLAQRGQETQYF. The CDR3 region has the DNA TGTGCCAGCAGTTTAGCCCAGCGGGGGCAAGAGACCCAGTACTTC.

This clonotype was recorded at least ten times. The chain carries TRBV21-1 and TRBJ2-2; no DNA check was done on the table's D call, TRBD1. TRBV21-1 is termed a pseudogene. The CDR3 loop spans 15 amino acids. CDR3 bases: TGTGCCAGCAGCCCGACAGGGTTGAACACCGGGGAGCTGTTTTTT. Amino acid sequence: CASSPTGLNTGELFF.

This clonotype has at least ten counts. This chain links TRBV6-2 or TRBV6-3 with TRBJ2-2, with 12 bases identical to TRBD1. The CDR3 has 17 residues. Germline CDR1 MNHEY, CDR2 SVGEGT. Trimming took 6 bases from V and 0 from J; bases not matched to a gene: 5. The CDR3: CASSRGTGGPNTGELFF. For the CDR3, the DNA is TGTGCCAGCAGCCGGGGGACAGGGGGCCCGAACACCGGGGAGCTGTTTTTT.

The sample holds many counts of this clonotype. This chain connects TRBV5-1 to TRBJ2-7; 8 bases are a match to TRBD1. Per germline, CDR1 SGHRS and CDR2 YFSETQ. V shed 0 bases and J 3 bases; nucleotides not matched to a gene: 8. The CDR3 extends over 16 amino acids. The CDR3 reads CASSLGPADRDYEQYF. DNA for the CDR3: TGCGCCAGCAGCTTGGGTCCCGCGGACAGGGACTACGAGCAGTACTTC.

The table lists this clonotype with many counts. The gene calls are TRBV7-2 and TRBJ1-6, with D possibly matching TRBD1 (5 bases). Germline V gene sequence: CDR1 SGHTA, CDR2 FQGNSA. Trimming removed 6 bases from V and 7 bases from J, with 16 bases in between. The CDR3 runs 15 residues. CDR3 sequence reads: CASRAGTAGNSPLHF. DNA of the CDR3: TGTGCCAGCAGAGCAGGGACCGCGGGGAATTCACCCCTCCACTTT.

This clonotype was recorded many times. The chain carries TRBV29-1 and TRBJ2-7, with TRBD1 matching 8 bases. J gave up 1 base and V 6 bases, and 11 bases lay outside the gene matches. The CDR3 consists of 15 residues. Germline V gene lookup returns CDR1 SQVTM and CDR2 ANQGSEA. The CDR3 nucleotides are TGCAGCGTCGAGACGGGGGACAGGCAGTCCTACGAGCAGTACTTC. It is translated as CSVETGDRQSYEQYF.

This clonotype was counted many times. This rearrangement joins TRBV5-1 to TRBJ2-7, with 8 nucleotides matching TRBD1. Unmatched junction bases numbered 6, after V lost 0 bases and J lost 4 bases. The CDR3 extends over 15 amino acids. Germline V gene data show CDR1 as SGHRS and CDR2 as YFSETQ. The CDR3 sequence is CASSLGRDRTYEQYF. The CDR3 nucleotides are TGCGCCAGCAGCTTGGGCCGGGACAGGACGTACGAGCAGTACTTC.